These T cell receptor beta chains were read from a single sample in a study of Graves' ophthalmopathy and Graves' hyperthyroidism. TCRdb reprocessed the multiplex PCR reads with MiXCR, giving one entry per CDR3 protein. This sample has about half a million distinct CDR3 sequences, with roughly 14% found just once. The sequenced sample was blood. All receptors derive from a woman under 40 with Graves' ophthalmopathy. Each CDR3 is given with its conserved first and last residue. Each record gives: V gene, J gene, CDR3 length, D gene, clone size, CDR3 protein, CDR3 DNA. D genes are given only for firm matches. Clone size, where shown, is once, few, many, or a class for clones that have expanded.

TRBV25-1	TRBJ2-2	20	.	many	CASSDLAGRDVLSNTGELFF	TGTGCCAGCAGCGACCTGGCGGGGCGGGACGTGCTCTCGAACACCGGGGAGCTGTTTTTT
TRBV7-2	TRBJ1-3	12	.	many	CASSGIGNTIYF	TGTGCCAGCAGTGGGATTGGAAACACCATATATTTT
TRBV28	TRBJ1-6	11	TRBD1	many	CASSWRDRPDF	TGTGCCAGCAGTTGGAGGGACAGGCCCGACTTT
TRBV12-3/TRBV12-4	TRBJ1-5	16	.	many	CASSLIGAAGNQPQHF	TGTGCCAGCAGTTTAATCGGGGCGGCGGGCAATCAGCCCCAGCATTTT
TRBV24-1	TRBJ1-6	19	.	many	CATSDSNNRDPPPGSPLHF	TGTGCCACCAGTGACTCTAATAACCGGGACCCGCCTCCGGGTTCACCCCTCCACTTT
TRBV28	TRBJ1-1	15	.	many	CASSLSADMNTEAFF	TGTGCCAGCAGTTTATCGGCAGACATGAACACTGAAGCTTTCTTT
TRBV28	TRBJ2-7	14	.	.	CASLNVGRTHEQYF	TGTGCCAGCCTTAATGTAGGCAGGACCCACGAGCAGTACTTC
TRBV24-1	TRBJ1-5	14	.	.	CATSVGPFNQPQHF	TGTGCCACCAGTGTGGGTCCATTCAATCAGCCCCAGCATTTT
TRBV2	TRBJ2-5	15	.	.	CASRLGTHIQETQYF	TGTGCCAGCAGACTTGGAACCCATATCCAAGAGACCCAGTACTTC
TRBV7-8	TRBJ1-1	13	.	.	CASSLGSTVEAFF	TGTGCCAGCAGCTTAGGATCGACAGTTGAAGCTTTCTTT
TRBV11-2	TRBJ1-6	15	TRBD1	many	CASSVYRGGNSPLHF	TGTGCCAGCAGCGTATACAGGGGTGGGAATTCACCCCTCCACTTT
TRBV27	TRBJ2-7	19	TRBD2	.	CASSLWTPASGGRGYEQYF	TGTGCCAGCAGTTTATGGACGCCAGCGAGCGGGGGCCGTGGATACGAGCAGTACTTC
TRBV28	TRBJ1-2	14	.	many	CASSLGGFAGGYTF	TGTGCCAGCAGTTTAGGTGGGTTCGCGGGCGGCTACACCTTC
TRBV28	TRBJ2-7	14	TRBD2	many	CASSRGGSSYEQYF	TGTGCCAGCAGTCGGGGGGGTAGCTCCTACGAGCAGTACTTC
TRBV4-1	TRBJ2-7	13	.	many	CASSHQSSYEQYF	TGCGCCAGCAGCCACCAGAGCTCCTACGAGCAGTACTTC
TRBV24-1	TRBJ1-5	15	.	many	CATSDRTLSNQPQHF	TGTGCCACCAGTGATAGGACATTAAGCAATCAGCCCCAGCATTTT
TRBV6-1	TRBJ2-7	14	TRBD1	once	CASRETGGGYEQYF	TGTGCCAGCAGGGAAACAGGGGGTGGGTACGAGCAGTACTTC
TRBV18	TRBJ2-7	15	TRBD2	many	CASSLLASGDDEQYF	TGTGCCAGCTCACTCCTCGCTAGCGGGGACGACGAGCAGTACTTC
TRBV28	TRBJ1-2	13	.	many	CASSSTDSYGYTF	TGTGCCAGCAGTTCCACTGACAGTTATGGCTACACCTTC
TRBV20-1	TRBJ1-6	15	TRBD1	many	CSARASGTANSPLHF	TGCAGTGCTAGGGCATCCGGGACAGCGAATTCACCCCTCCACTTT
TRBV9	TRBJ2-5	15	.	many	CASSVGGGPEETQYF	TGTGCCAGCAGCGTAGGGGGAGGCCCTGAAGAGACCCAGTACTTC
TRBV19	TRBJ2-5	18	.	many	CASSIGWRGKRTKETQYF	TGTGCCAGTAGTATAGGCTGGAGAGGTAAACGTACCAAAGAGACCCAGTACTTC
TRBV28	TRBJ1-2	12	.	many	CASSLSVEGYTF	TGTGCCAGCAGTTTATCAGTAGAGGGCTACACCTTC